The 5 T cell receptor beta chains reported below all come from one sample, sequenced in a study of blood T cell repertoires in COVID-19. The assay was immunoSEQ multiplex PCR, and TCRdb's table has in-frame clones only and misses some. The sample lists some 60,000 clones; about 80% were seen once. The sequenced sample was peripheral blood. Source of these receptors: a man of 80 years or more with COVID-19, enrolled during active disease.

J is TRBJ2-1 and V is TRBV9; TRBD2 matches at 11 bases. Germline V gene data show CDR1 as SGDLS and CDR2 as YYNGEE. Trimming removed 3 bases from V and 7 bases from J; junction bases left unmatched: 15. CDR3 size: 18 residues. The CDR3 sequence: CASSASPLRTSGLNEQFF. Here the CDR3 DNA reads TGTGCCAGCAGCGCCTCCCCCCTGAGGACTAGCGGGCTTAATGAGCAGTTCTTC.

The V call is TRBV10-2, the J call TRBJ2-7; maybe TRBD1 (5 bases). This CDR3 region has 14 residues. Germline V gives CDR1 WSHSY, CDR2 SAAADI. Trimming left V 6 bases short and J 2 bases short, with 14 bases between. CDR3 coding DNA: TGCGCCAGCAGACAGGCCCTGCAGACCTACGAGCAGTACGTC. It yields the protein CASRQALQTYEQYV.

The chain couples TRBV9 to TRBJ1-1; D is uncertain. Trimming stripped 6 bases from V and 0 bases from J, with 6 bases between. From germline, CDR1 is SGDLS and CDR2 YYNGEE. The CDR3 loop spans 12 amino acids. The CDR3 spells CASNSLNTEAFF. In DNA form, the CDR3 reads TGTGCCAGCAACTCGTTGAACACTGAAGCTTTCTTT. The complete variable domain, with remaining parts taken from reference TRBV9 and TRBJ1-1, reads DSGVTQTPKHLITATGQRVTLRCSPRSGDLSVYWYQQSLDQGLQFLIQYYNGEERAKGNILERFSAQQFPDLHSELNLSSLELGDSALYFCASNSLNTEAFFGQGTRLTVV.

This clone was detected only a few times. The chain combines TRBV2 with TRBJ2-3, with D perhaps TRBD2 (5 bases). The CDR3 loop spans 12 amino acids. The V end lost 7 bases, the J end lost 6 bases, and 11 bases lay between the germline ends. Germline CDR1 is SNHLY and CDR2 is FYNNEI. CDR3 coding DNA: TGTGCCAGCACCACGACGGGGGATACGCAGTATTTT. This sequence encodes CASTTTGDTQYF. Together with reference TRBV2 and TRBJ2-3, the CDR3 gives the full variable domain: EPEVTQTPSHQVTQMGQEVILRCVPISNHLYFYWYRQILGQKVEFLVSFYNNEISEKSEIFDDQFSVERPDGSNFTLKIRSTKLEDSAMYFCASTTTGDTQYFGPGTRLTVL.

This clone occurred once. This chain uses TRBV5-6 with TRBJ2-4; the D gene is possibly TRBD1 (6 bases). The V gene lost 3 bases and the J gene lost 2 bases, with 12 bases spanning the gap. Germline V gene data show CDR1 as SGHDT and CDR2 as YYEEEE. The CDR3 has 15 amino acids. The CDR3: CASSSLDSSKNIQYF. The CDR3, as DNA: TGTGCCAGCAGCTCCCTGGACAGCTCCAAAAACATTCAGTACTTC.